These 5 T cell receptor delta chains were sequenced from one sample in a study of gamma-delta chains in newborns, infants, children. TCRdb made new clone calls on the reads using CATT. The sample has 13,000 to 15,000 delta-chain clones, less than 9.5% seen once; the top ten hold more than 20%. The sample taken for sequencing was blood. The receptors come from a child who was a newborn, infant or young child, either healthy, febrile or measles-vaccinated (not recorded which).

This chain links TRDV2 with TRDJ3, with TRDD3 as a possible D gene (6 bases). CDR1 and CDR2 (germline): GEAIGNYY, EKD. The CDR3 contains 20 residues. The ends were cut back, 3 bases at V and 3 bases at J, with 23 bases in the middle. CDR3 bases: TGTGCCTGTGACCCGGCCCTACAGGGGGAAGTGGACTGGGACACCCGACAGATGTTTTTC. This sequence encodes CACDPALQGEVDWDTRQMFF.

Concerning this clone: This may arise from a read error, as a much more abundant clone is one base away. The chain combines TRDV2 with TRDJ3; TRDD3 agrees at 9 bases. The CDR3 has 22 residues. Germline V lookup: CDR1 GEAIGNYY, CDR2 EKD. After removal of 0 bases from V and 0 bases from J, the junction contained 14 bases not matched to a gene. The CDR3: CACDTVYTGGPQSSWDTRQMFF. The CDR3 coding sequence is TGTGCCTGTGACACCGTGTATACTGGGGGACCGCAAAGCTCCTGGGACACCCGACAGATGTTTTTC.

This chain joins TRDV2 and TRDJ3; a possible D gene is TRDD3 (6 bases). Germline V lookup: CDR1 GEAIGNYY, CDR2 EKD. This CDR3 contains 17 residues. V lost 2 bases, J lost 2 bases, and 12 bases lay in between. CDR3 sequence: CACDSNGGPWDTRQMFF. CDR3 sequence (DNA): TGTGCCTGTGACAGTAATGGGGGCCCCTGGGACACCCGACAGATGTTTTTC.

Notes on this clone: A clone one base away is much larger, so this may be a read error. The chain couples TRDV2 to TRDJ1; TRDD3 agrees at 10 bases. Germline CDR1 is GEAIGNYY and CDR2 is EKD. This CDR3 spans 16 amino acids. The V gene end was trimmed by 3 bases and the J gene end by 0 bases; junction bases not matched to a gene: 6. The CDR3 region is CACDVPGDTDTDKLIF. In DNA, the CDR3 is TGTGCCTGTGACGTACCGGGGGATACGGACACCGATAAACTCATCTTT.

As for this clone: This DNA's translation and the protein TCRdb lists, from a much larger clone, do not match at residue 4, likely due to a read error; the protein shown is translated from the DNA. The chain recombines TRDV2 with TRDJ3; 8 bases map to TRDD3. Germline V gene sequence: CDR1 GEAIGNYY, CDR2 EKD. This CDR3 is built from 18 residues. Germline trimming cut 5 bases from V and 0 bases from J; bases unmatched to any gene: 8. CDR3 in DNA: TGTGCCTGTGGCATACTGGGGGTCAGCTCCTGGGACACCCGACAGATGTTTTTC. It encodes CACGILGVSSWDTRQMFF.